Shown below are 7 T cell receptor beta chains from a single sample sequenced in a study of blood T cell repertoires in COVID-19. Only in-frame clones appear in the TCRdb table, and some are missing; sequencing was by immunoSEQ multiplex PCR. Found here are 130,000 or so clones, almost 80% of them singletons; the top ten hold roughly 25%. The sequenced sample consisted of peripheral blood. The receptors stem from a human donor in a cohort sampled during active COVID-19.

The chain's CDR3 is CASSDRELFF. CDR3 bases: TGTGCCAGCAGTGATAGGGAGCTGTTTTTT. This chain uses TRBV2 with TRBJ2-2; D unresolved. Per germline, CDR1 SNHLY and CDR2 FYNNEI. The CDR3 length is 10 residues. Trimming left V 3 bases short and J 9 bases short, with 2 bases between.

This chain joins TRBV6-2 or TRBV6-3 and TRBJ1-5; TRBD1 aligns across 7 bases. Germline loops: CDR1 MNHEY, CDR2 SVGEGT. The CDR3 is made up of 14 amino acids. The V segment lost 6 bases and the J segment 2 bases; nucleotides outside the gene matches: 4. For the CDR3, the DNA is TGTGCCAGCAGCGACGGACAGGGCAATCAGCCCCAGCATTTT. Translated: CASSDGQGNQPQHF.

This chain joins TRBV4-1 and TRBJ2-6; the D gene is possibly TRBD1 (6 bases). Trimming left V 4 bases short and J 0 bases short, with 16 bases between. The CDR3 runs 18 residues. Germline CDR1 and CDR2: MGHRA and YSYEKL. The CDR3 here is CASSLDGQSFSGANVLTF. CDR3 nucleotides: TGCGCCAGCAGCCTCGACGGACAGAGCTTCTCTGGGGCCAACGTCCTGACTTTC.

This clone was observed once. The rearrangement uses TRBV24-1 and TRBJ2-7; a weak D match, TRBD2 (6 bases). V lost 2 bases and J lost 4, with 17 bases in between. The CDR3 spans 16 residues. The germline V gene encodes CDR1 KGHDR and CDR2 SFDVKD. CDR3 in DNA: TGTGCCACCAGTGATTCGACGGCAGAGCGGGTGTACGAGCAGTACTTC. This gives the protein CATSDSTAERVYEQYF.

The rearrangement links TRBV28 to TRBJ2-1, with TRBD1 matching 10 bases. This CDR3 is 16 amino acids long. The V gene end was trimmed by 1 base and the J gene end by 9 bases; junction bases not matched to a gene: 9. Germline V lookup: CDR1 MDHEN, CDR2 SYDVKM. The CDR3 region has the DNA TGTGCCAGCAGTTTATTAACGGGACAGGGGCGCACTGAGCAGTTCTTC. Its translation: CASSLLTGQGRTEQFF.

The chain couples TRBV28 to TRBJ1-2; 7 bases match TRBD1. This CDR3 comprises 13 residues. The germline V gene has CDR1 MDHEN and CDR2 SYDVKM. The J segment lost 4 bases and the V segment lost 6 bases, leaving 5 bases of the junction unmatched. CDR3: CASSTTGAYGYTF. The CDR3 bases are TGTGCCAGCAGCACAACAGGGGCCTATGGCTACACCTTC.

The V gene is TRBV9, the J gene TRBJ2-2; D remains ambiguous. The CDR3 loop spans 14 amino acids. Germline CDR1 is SGDLS and CDR2 is YYNGEE. V shed 0 bases and J shed 4 bases, with 7 bases lying between them. The CDR3 loop is CASSVAGSTGELFF. The DNA of the CDR3 is TGTGCCAGCAGCGTAGCGGGTTCCACCGGGGAGCTGTTTTTT. The whole variable domain, filled in from reference TRBV9 and TRBJ2-2, reads DSGVTQTPKHLITATGQRVTLRCSPRSGDLSVYWYQQSLDQGLQFLIQYYNGEERAKGNILERFSAQQFPDLHSELNLSSLELGDSALYFCASSVAGSTGELFFGEGSRLTVL.